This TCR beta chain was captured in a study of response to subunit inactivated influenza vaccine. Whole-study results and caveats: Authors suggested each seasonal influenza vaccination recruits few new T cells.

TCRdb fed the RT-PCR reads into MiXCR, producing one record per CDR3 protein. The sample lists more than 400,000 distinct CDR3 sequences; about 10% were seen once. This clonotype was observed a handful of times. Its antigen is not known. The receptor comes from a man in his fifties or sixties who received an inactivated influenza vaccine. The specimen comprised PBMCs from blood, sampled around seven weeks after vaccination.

DNA for the CDR3: TGTGCCAGCAGCGTGGGGACAGGGGTCTACGAGCAGTACTTC. It is translated as CASSVGTGVYEQYF. This chain links TRBV9 with TRBJ2-7; 10 bases are shared with TRBD1. CDR3 length equals 14 residues. CDR1 is SGDLS, CDR2 YYNGEE, per germline. The V and J ends lost 2 bases and 3 bases, in that order; junction bases with no gene match: 2.